This TCR beta chain was recovered during a study of identical twins. Whole-study results and caveats: Among beta out-of-frame sequences, excess sharing between twins appeared weaker. The presence of invariant MAIT and iNKT cells could partly confound analyses of zero-insertion sequences. The same donors were not followed; conclusions instead depended on cross-sectional statistical analysis.

Template switching (which added a universal primer site) was used, and cDNA carried unique molecular identifiers. One entry per CDR3 protein results from TCRdb running MiXCR on the 5' RACE reads. The sample has about 530,000 distinct CDR3 sequences, around 22% seen once. This clonotype came up a few times. Antigen: not known. V was cut by 8 bases and J by 1 base, with 14 bases left in between. The CDR3 is 15 amino acids. CDR1 and CDR2 (germline): MNHNS, SASEGT. The sample also formed part of further work on yellow fever vaccine responses in identical twins.

The source material was CD4+ T cells sorted from blood. This TCR was sampled from a woman aged 18-29 years in good health. The chain carries TRBV6-1 and TRBJ2-2; D assignment may be TRBD1 or TRBD2 (5 bases each). CDR3 in amino acids: CASQSGPLNTGELFF. The CDR3 DNA sequence: TGTGCCAGCCAATCGGGACCATTGAACACCGGGGAGCTGTTTTTT.